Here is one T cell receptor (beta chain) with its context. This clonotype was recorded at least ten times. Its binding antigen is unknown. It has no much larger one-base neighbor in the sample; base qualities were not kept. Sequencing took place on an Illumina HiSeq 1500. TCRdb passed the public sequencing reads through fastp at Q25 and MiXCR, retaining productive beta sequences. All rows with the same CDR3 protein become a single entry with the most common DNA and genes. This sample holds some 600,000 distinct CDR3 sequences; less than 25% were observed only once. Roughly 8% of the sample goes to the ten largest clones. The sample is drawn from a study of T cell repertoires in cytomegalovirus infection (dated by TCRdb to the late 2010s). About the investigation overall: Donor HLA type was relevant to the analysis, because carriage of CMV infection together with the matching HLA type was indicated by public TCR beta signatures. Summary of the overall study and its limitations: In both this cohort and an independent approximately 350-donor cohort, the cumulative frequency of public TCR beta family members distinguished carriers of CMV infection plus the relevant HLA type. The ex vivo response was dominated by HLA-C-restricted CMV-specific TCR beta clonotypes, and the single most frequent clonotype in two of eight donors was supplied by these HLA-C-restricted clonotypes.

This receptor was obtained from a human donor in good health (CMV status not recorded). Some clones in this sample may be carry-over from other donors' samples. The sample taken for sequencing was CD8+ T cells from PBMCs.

The CDR3 has the sequence CASRPNRASNQPQHF. The nucleotide sequence is given as TGTGCCAGCAGACCCAACAGGGCCTCTAATCAGCCCCAGCATTTT. The V and J segments used are TRBV28 and TRBJ1-5; the D gene is perhaps TRBD1, from 6 matching bases. V is cut by 6 bases and J by 4 bases, and the space between the germline ends is 16 bases. As encoded in the germline V gene, CDR1 is MDHEN while CDR2 is SYDVKM. From the cysteine up to the phenylalanine, the CDR3 has a length of 15 residues. Only CDR3 DNA is held: 45 bases, read in frame from base 1.